The 17 T cell receptor beta chains listed next were all sequenced from one sample in a study of T cells in Graves' hyperthyroidism and ophthalmopathy. Amplified TCR beta CDR3 regions derived from RNA transcripts. TCR CDR3 underwent first-round RT-PCR with the HTBI primer set. MiXCR was run by TCRdb on the multiplex PCR reads, yielding one entry per CDR3 protein. The sample holds some 370,000 distinct CDR3 sequences, about 14% seen once. Sequences were obtained from blood. These receptor sequences come from a man aged 50 to 59 with Graves' ophthalmopathy.

This clonotype came up many times. The chain employs TRBV28 and TRBJ2-1; 7 bases agree with TRBD1. The CDR3 spans 15 residues. V gave up 7 bases and J gave up 7 bases; unmatched junction bases: 13. Germline CDR1 is MDHEN and CDR2 is SYDVKM. The CDR3 reads CASTGDRAVRNEQFF. DNA of the CDR3: TGTGCCAGCACAGGTGACAGGGCCGTAAGAAATGAGCAGTTCTTC.

The chain carries TRBV27 and TRBJ2-1; 13 bases are shared with TRBD2. There are 17 residues in the CDR3. With 4 bases clipped from V and 8 bases from J, the junction kept 11 bases outside the gene matches. Germline loops: CDR1 MNHEY, CDR2 SMNVEV (reference sequence). CDR3 sequence reads: CASSSISPGLAGDEQFF. The CDR3 nucleotides read TGTGCCAGCAGTTCCATATCTCCAGGACTAGCGGGAGATGAGCAGTTCTTC.

This clonotype occurred many times. The CDR3 DNA reads as TGTGCCAGCAGTGCCCTCTCCGGGACAGGGTACGAGCAGTACTTC. Its protein is CASSALSGTGYEQYF. The rearrangement links TRBV6-1 to TRBJ2-7, with 9 bases identical to TRBD1. In germline, CDR1 is MNHNS, CDR2 SASEGT. CDR3 length: 15 residues. With V trimmed by 4 bases and J by 4 bases, 8 bases remained unmatched.

Note on this clonotype: This may come from a read error, since a much larger clone is one base off. This chain connects TRBV11-1 to TRBJ2-1; 10 bases match TRBD2. The J call may not be correct, given that the DNA end is closer to TRBJ2-7. The germline CDR1 and CDR2 sequences are SGHAT and FQDESV (reference sequence). The CDR3 totals 16 residues. CDR3 in DNA: TGTGCCAGCAGCCCGCAGACTAGCGGGCCTTACAATGAGCAGTACTTC. Encoded protein: CASSPQTSGPYNEQYF.

In its sample, this clonotype was seen many times. This chain uses TRBV7-2 with TRBJ2-5; D is possibly TRBD2 (6 bases). V was trimmed by 1 base and J by 3 bases, leaving 12 bases between them. Per germline, CDR1 SGHTA and CDR2 FQGNSA. The CDR3 has 15 residues. DNA for the CDR3: TGTGCCAGCAGCTTAGTGTCTAGCGATAAAGAGACCCAGTACTTC. The encoded protein is CASSLVSSDKETQYF.

This clonotype appeared many times. The gene calls are TRBV3-1 and TRBJ1-1, with no clear D. CDR1 is LGHDT and CDR2 is YNNKEL in the germline V gene (reference sequence). This CDR3 region has 14 residues. Trimming cost V 1 base and J 1 base, with 7 bases left between them. DNA of the CDR3: TGTGCCAGCAGCCAAGTCCATCAGAACACTGAAGCTTTCTTT. This sequence encodes CASSQVHQNTEAFF. The full variable domain, with the rest looked up from reference TRBV3-1 and TRBJ1-1, is DTAVSQTPKYLVTQMGNDKSIKCEQNLGHDTMYWYKQDSKKFLKIMFSYNNKELIINETVPNRFSPKSPDKAHLNLHINSLELGDSAVYFCASSQVHQNTEAFFGQGTRLTVV.

This clonotype has a count of ten or more. V gene TRBV5-1 combines with J gene TRBJ2-2; D is perhaps TRBD2 (6 bases). Deletions cut 4 bases from V and 5 bases from J, with 12 bases between. CDR1 and CDR2 from the germline V gene are SGHRS and YFSETQ. This CDR3 spans 14 amino acids. This CDR3 reads CASSAGLQTGELFF. The CDR3 nucleotides read TGCGCCAGCAGCGCCGGACTACAAACCGGGGAGCTGTTTTTT.

This clonotype was found many times. The genes are TRBV5-1 and TRBJ2-1, with 13 bases lining up with TRBD2. CDR1 SGHRS and CDR2 YFSETQ come from the germline V gene. CDR3 length: 15 residues. V was pared by 5 bases and J by 5 bases, with 4 bases of the junction left unmatched. CDR3 in amino acids: CASSRLAGGDNEQFF. Written as DNA, the CDR3 is TGCGCCAGCAGTAGACTAGCGGGAGGTGACAATGAGCAGTTCTTC. The full variable domain, with the rest looked up from reference TRBV5-1 and TRBJ2-1, is KAGVTQTPRYLIKTRGQQVTLSCSPISGHRSVSWYQQTPGQGLQFLFEYFSETQRNKGNFPGRFSGRQFSNSRSEMNVSTLELGDSALYLCASSRLAGGDNEQFFGPGTRLTVL.

The genes are TRBV24-1 and TRBJ2-3; a weak D match, TRBD1 (6 bases). The CDR3 totals 14 residues. The V end lost 5 bases, the J end lost 3 bases, and 11 bases lay between the germline ends. The germline V gene has CDR1 KGHDR and CDR2 SFDVKD. CDR3 in amino acids: CATSVGAETDTQYF. CDR3 nucleotide sequence: TGTGCCACCAGTGTGGGGGCGGAGACAGATACGCAGTATTTT.

Remarks on this clonotype: It may be a read error: a sequence one base away is much more abundant. This chain joins TRBV30 and TRBJ2-2; possibly TRBD1 or TRBD2 for D (5 bases each). The ends were cut back, 2 bases at V and 3 bases at J, with 13 bases in the middle. Germline assignment: CDR1 GTSNPN and CDR2 SVGIG (reference sequence). This CDR3 region has 15 residues. CDR3 sequence: CAWSLRGRDTGELFF. The CDR3 nucleotides are TGTGCCTGGAGTTTGAGGGGAAGGGACACCGGGGAGCTGTTTTTT.

A few counts support this clonotype. A junction end diverges from the germline sequence, so it may reflect a read error. The V gene is TRBV13, the J gene TRBJ2-2; D is unresolved. Germline V gene data show CDR1 as PRHDT and CDR2 as FYEKMQ (reference sequence). The CDR3 contains 13 residues. CDR3 loop: CASSRRNAGELFF. The CDR3 DNA reads as TGTGCCAGCAGCCGAAGGAACGCCGGGGAGCTGTTTTTT.

The chain couples TRBV20-1 to TRBJ2-7; tentatively, D is TRBD1 (5 bases). This CDR3 region has 15 residues. The V and J ends lost 5 bases and 7 bases respectively, with 24 bases between them. The germline CDR1 and CDR2 sequences are DFQATT and SNEGSKA (reference sequence). The DNA of the CDR3 is TGCAGTGCTGGGGCAGGAGCGCCGGGTTGGGCGGAGCAGTACTTC. It yields the protein CSAGAGAPGWAEQYF.

This clonotype occurred many times. V and J are TRBV24-1 and TRBJ2-1, with 13 positions matching TRBD2. The CDR3 sequence is 17 residues long. The V and J ends lost 2 bases and 2 bases, in that order; junction bases with no gene match: 2. Germline lookup yields CDR1 KGHDR and CDR2 SFDVKD. DNA for the CDR3: TGTGCCACCAGTGATTCCGGGACTAGCGGGACCTACAATGAGCAGTTCTTC. Its translation is CATSDSGTSGTYNEQFF.

In its sample, this clonotype was seen a few times. The gene calls are TRBV19 and TRBJ1-1; weak D call: TRBD1 (6 bases). Trimming took off 5 bases at V and 6 bases at J, with 22 bases between the two ends. Per the germline V gene, CDR1 is LNHDA and CDR2 is SQIVND (reference sequence). This CDR3 has 16 residues. The CDR3 bases are TGTGCCAGTAGTCCCGGAGGGGGGACTCGTGGAGCTGAAGCTTTCTTT. It encodes CASSPGGGTRGAEAFF.

The chain carries TRBV3-1 and TRBJ2-1; TRBD1 matches 7 bases. V shed 2 bases and J 4 bases; nucleotides not matched to a gene: 8. This CDR3 contains 16 residues. Per germline, CDR1 LGHDT and CDR2 YNNKEL (reference sequence). The CDR3 here is CASSQKTGYVYNEQFF. The CDR3 DNA reads TGTGCCAGCAGCCAAAAGACAGGGTACGTTTACAATGAGCAGTTCTTC.

Details on this clonotype: A much larger clone sits a single nucleotide away, making a read error possible. This chain connects TRBV18 to TRBJ2-3; D may match TRBD1 or TRBD2 (5 bases each). This CDR3 has 15 residues. V gave up 6 bases and J gave up 3 bases, with 16 bases separating them. Germline V gives CDR1 KGHSH, CDR2 LQKENI. The DNA for the CDR3 is TGTGCCAGCTCCCCTGCCGGGAAGGGGACAGATACGCAGTATTTT. It yields the protein CASSPAGKGTDTQYF.

V gene TRBV19 combines with J gene TRBJ1-4, with TRBD1 matching 9 bases. Germline values: CDR1 LNHDA, CDR2 SQIVND (reference sequence). After removal of 5 bases from V and 8 bases from J, the junction contained 9 bases not matched to a gene. CDR3 length: 15 amino acids. In DNA form, the CDR3 reads TGTGCCAGTAGTGCCAGACAGGGGGATCGGGAAAAACTGTTTTTT. It specifies CASSARQGDREKLFF.